One sample yielded the 17 T cell receptor beta chains listed below, sequenced in a study of OX40 agonist ivuxolimab in advanced cancers. Assay used: immunoSEQ multiplex PCR; TCRdb lists only in-frame clones, some missing. The profile covers about 73,000 clones, with roughly nine tenths appearing a single time and approximately 0.72% taken by the ten largest. Sequencing used CD4+ or CD8+ T cells sorted from blood, obtained in a trial of the OX40 agonist ivuxolimab. These receptors originate from an adult with an advanced solid tumor such as melanoma, head and neck, liver or kidney cancer.

This clone has more than one count but fewer than ten. CDR3 residues: CASTGGRLHEQYF. The CDR3 coding sequence is TGTGCCAGCACAGGGGGTCGGCTCCACGAGCAGTACTTC. The rearrangement uses TRBV6-1 and TRBJ2-7, with 7 bases matching TRBD1. The V gene end was trimmed by 7 bases and the J gene end by 5 bases; junction bases not matched to a gene: 8. CDR1 MNHNS and CDR2 SASEGT come from the germline V gene. The CDR3 consists of 13 residues.

The rearrangement uses TRBV6-5 and TRBJ2-7, with 11 nucleotides matching TRBD1. Germline V gives CDR1 MNHEY, CDR2 SVGAGI. This CDR3 contains 16 residues. V was pared by 4 bases and J by 6 bases, with 11 bases of the junction left unmatched. DNA for the CDR3: TGTGCCAGCAGTTGGTCGCCGGGACAGGGGGGGTCCGAGCAGTACTTC. Translated, it gives CASSWSPGQGGSEQYF.

CDR3 coding DNA: TGTGCCAGTAGTATAAGGCAGGGGTTTTTAGCCCTCCACTTT. This translates into CASSIRQGFLALHF. The rearrangement uses TRBV19 and TRBJ1-6; D possibly corresponds to TRBD1 (6 bases). The germline V gene encodes CDR1 LNHDA and CDR2 SQIVND (reference sequence). V was trimmed by 2 bases and J by 14 bases, leaving 16 bases between them. This CDR3 region has 14 residues.

The V and J genes are TRBV2 and TRBJ1-4; TRBD1 is a possible D gene (5 bases). The V and J ends lost 1 base and 7 bases respectively, with 13 bases between them. The CDR3 is 15 amino acids. Germline V CDR1 and CDR2: SNHLY, FYNNEI. The CDR3 protein is CASSEVGVSREKLFF. As DNA, the CDR3 is TGTGCCAGCAGTGAAGTGGGGGTTTCTCGTGAAAAACTGTTTTTT.

V and J are TRBV5-3 and TRBJ2-3; TRBD1 or TRBD2 may be the D gene (6 bases each). TRBV5-3 is noted as an ORF with a role that remains uncertain. V was pared by 5 bases and J by 1 base, with 14 bases between. This CDR3 region has 15 residues. The CDR3 is CARRGGAGGTDTQYF. The CDR3 DNA sequence: TGTGCCAGAAGGGGCGGGGCAGGGGGCACAGATACGCAGTATTTT.

This chain connects TRBV5-6 to TRBJ1-2, with TRBD1 matching 8 bases. Germline V gene data show CDR1 as SGHDT and CDR2 as YYEEEE. J gave up 3 bases and V 6 bases, and 7 bases lay outside the gene matches. This CDR3 is 14 amino acids long. The CDR3 DNA follows: TGTGCCAGCAACAAGGACAGGGAGGACTATGGCTACACCTTC. Translated, it gives CASNKDREDYGYTF.

The sample holds a few counts of this clone. V is TRBV6-1 and J is TRBJ2-1; D is unclear. The V gene's germline CDR1 is MNHNS and CDR2 SASEGT. V was clipped by 4 bases and J by 9 bases, with 13 bases between them. This CDR3 is built from 13 residues. CDR3 coding DNA: TGTGCCAGCAGTGTATTTATCGGCGGTGAGCAGTTCTTC. Protein: CASSVFIGGEQFF.

The chain joins TRBV27 to TRBJ2-7; 11 bases line up with TRBD1. This CDR3 comprises 15 residues. V lost 6 bases to trimming and J lost 7 bases; unmatched junction nucleotides: 11. Germline V gene data show CDR1 as MNHEY and CDR2 as SMNVEV (reference sequence). The CDR3 reads CASRPRDRGGIEQYF. For the CDR3, the DNA is TGTGCCAGCAGGCCAAGGGACAGGGGGGGGATTGAGCAGTACTTC.

J is TRBJ1-1 and V is TRBV4-1, with a weak D call TRBD1 (6 bases). CDR3 length: 17 amino acids. From germline, CDR1 is MGHRA and CDR2 YSYEKL. Trimming took 4 bases from V and 2 from J, leaving 20 bases between them. CDR3 nucleotides: TGCGCCAGCAGCCTCACCTGGGGGGGGACACTTAACACTGAAGCTTTCTTT. Its protein is CASSLTWGGTLNTEAFF.

The V call is TRBV2, the J call TRBJ2-2; TRBD2 aligns across 8 bases. CDR1 and CDR2 from the germline V gene are SNHLY and FYNNEI. This CDR3 is 15 amino acids long. J lost 3 bases, V lost 7 bases, and 7 bases had no gene match. The DNA for the CDR3 is TGTGCCAGCACCGGGGGGGGGCGCGACACCGGGGAGCTGTTTTTT. Translated: CASTGGGRDTGELFF.

The CDR3 DNA follows: TGTGCCAGCAGGAGCGACAGGGAGTTCGAGACCCAGTACTTC. This codes for CASRSDREFETQYF. The chain recombines TRBV7-9 with TRBJ2-5; 7 bases are a match to TRBD1. The germline V gene encodes CDR1 SEHNR and CDR2 FQNEAQ (reference sequence). J lost 5 bases, V lost 6 bases, and 9 bases had no gene match. This CDR3 region has 14 residues.

The rearrangement joins TRBV5-4 to TRBJ2-5; D is possibly TRBD1 or TRBD2 (6 bases each). The V gene lost 4 bases and the J gene lost 5 bases, with 15 bases spanning the gap. This CDR3 has 14 amino acids. CDR1 is SGHNT and CDR2 is YYREEE in the germline V gene (reference sequence). CDR3: CASSDNQGRETQYF. The CDR3 DNA is TGTGCCAGCAGCGACAACCAGGGGAGGGAGACCCAGTACTTC.

The genes are TRBV30 and TRBJ1-5, with D tentatively TRBD1 (6 bases). This CDR3 is 14 amino acids long. V lost 3 bases, J lost 1 base, and 10 bases lay in between. Germline assignment: CDR1 GTSNPN and CDR2 SVGIG (reference sequence). The CDR3 here is CAWSQGQSNQPQHF. As DNA, the CDR3 is TGTGCCTGGAGCCAGGGACAAAGCAATCAGCCCCAGCATTTT.

This chain links TRBV19 with TRBJ1-3, with D unresolved. V was cut by 8 bases and J by 0 bases, with 11 bases left in between. The CDR3 covers 14 residues. Germline V gives CDR1 LNHDA, CDR2 SQIVND (reference sequence). CDR3 DNA: TGTGCCAGTCGGGGTACTGACTCTGGAAACACCATATATTTT. Amino acid sequence: CASRGTDSGNTIYF.

The V and J genes are TRBV6-5 and TRBJ2-7; 9 bases match TRBD1. V shed 7 bases, J shed 5 bases, and the junction held 9 bases outside the gene matches. Germline-derived CDR1 and CDR2 are MNHEY and SVGAGI. This CDR3 is built from 14 residues. The CDR3 spells CASTNPGQGDEQYF. As DNA, the CDR3 is TGTGCCAGCACCAACCCGGGACAGGGTGACGAGCAGTACTTC.

J is TRBJ2-3 and V is TRBV27; D is possibly TRBD1 or TRBD2 (5 bases each). This CDR3 is 21 amino acids long. Germline V gives CDR1 MNHEY, CDR2 SMNVEV (reference sequence). V was pared by 2 bases and J by 4 bases, with 31 bases between. CDR3 DNA sequence: TGTGCCAGCAGTTTAGTAGCCCCGGTGGCAGGAGTCGGAAGGGGACCAGATACGCAGTATTTT. Amino acid sequence: CASSLVAPVAGVGRGPDTQYF.

The chain joins TRBV7-7 to TRBJ2-7, with TRBD2 matching 8 bases. Germline CDR1 and CDR2: SSHAT and FNYEAQ (reference sequence). This CDR3 is built from 14 residues. V was clipped by 5 bases and J by 2 bases; unmatched bases: 5. CDR3 coding DNA: TGTGCCAGCAGCCCATCGGGGGGGACCTACGAGCAGTACTTC. Translating gives CASSPSGGTYEQYF.